The next 12 T cell receptor beta chains were all read from a single sample in a study of radiotherapy plus CTLA-4 blockade in lung cancer. Produced via immunoSEQ multiplex PCR; TCRdb's table is partial and in-frame only. The sample lists about 88,000 clones; around 72% were seen once. The sequences come from peripheral blood, collected from a patient treated with radiotherapy plus ipilimumab. These receptors all stem from a human donor with non-small cell lung cancer that progressed on radiotherapy plus ipilimumab.

This clone was observed a few times. The rearrangement links TRBV19 to TRBJ1-1; D remains unclear. Germline V gene data show CDR1 as LNHDA and CDR2 as SQIVND (reference sequence). Trimming pared 3 bases from V and 4 bases from J, leaving 9 bases between. There are 13 residues in the CDR3. CDR3 amino acids: CASSIGPTTEAFF. The CDR3 bases are TGTGCCAGTAGTATTGGGCCAACCACTGAAGCTTTCTTT.

The chain joins TRBV9 to TRBJ1-5; 7 bases fit TRBD1. The CDR3 is 15 residues long. CDR1 is SGDLS, CDR2 YYNGEE, per germline. After removal of 4 bases from V and 6 bases from J, the junction contained 10 bases not matched to a gene. DNA of the CDR3: TGTGCCAGCAGCCCGGGGACAGCTTCAATTCAGCCCCAGCATTTT. Protein sequence: CASSPGTASIQPQHF.

The gene calls are TRBV5-4 and TRBJ1-5; 10 bases fit TRBD1. Germline V gene lookup returns CDR1 SGHNT and CDR2 YYREEE (reference sequence). CDR3 length: 15 amino acids. V lost 4 bases to trimming and J lost 1 base; unmatched junction nucleotides: 2. For the CDR3, the DNA is TGTGCCAGCAGCCCGGGACAGGGGAGCAATCAGCCCCAGCATTTT. Its translation is CASSPGQGSNQPQHF.

The CDR3: CASSLLVRDSSYEQYF. CDR3 nucleotides: TGTGCCAGCAGCTTATTGGTGCGGGACAGCTCCTACGAGCAGTACTTC. This rearrangement joins TRBV7-2 to TRBJ2-7; perhaps TRBD1 as D (7 bases). The CDR3 consists of 16 residues. V was trimmed by 2 bases and J by 0 bases, leaving 14 bases between them. Per germline, CDR1 SGHTA and CDR2 FQGNSA.

V usage is TRBV19 and J usage is TRBJ2-3, with 13 bases identical to TRBD2. Per germline, CDR1 LNHDA and CDR2 SQIVND (reference sequence). This CDR3 is built from 17 residues. With V trimmed by 4 bases and J by 5 bases, 9 bases remained unmatched. CDR3 in amino acids: CASSRTSGSSTRDTQYF. DNA for the CDR3: TGTGCCAGTAGTAGGACTAGCGGGAGTTCCACCAGAGATACGCAGTATTTT.

The genes are TRBV30 and TRBJ1-2, with 7 nucleotides matching TRBD1. V lost 7 bases to trimming and J lost 5 bases; unmatched junction nucleotides: 4. The CDR3 totals 11 residues. Germline CDR1 is GTSNPN and CDR2 is SVGIG (reference sequence). This CDR3 is CASSGGYGYTF. CDR3 sequence (DNA): TGTGCCTCGTCAGGGGGTTATGGCTACACCTTC.

The CDR3 region is CASNKKGYNEQFF. DNA for the CDR3: TGTGCCAGCAACAAGAAGGGCTACAATGAGCAGTTCTTC. The J gene is TRBJ2-1, the V gene TRBV6-6; D gene unclear. CDR3 length: 13 amino acids. V gave up 7 bases and J gave up 3 bases, with 10 bases separating them. CDR1 and CDR2 (germline): MNHNY, SVGAGI (reference sequence).

The chain combines TRBV4-1 with TRBJ1-5, with D unclear. V was trimmed by 4 bases and J by 1 base, leaving 14 bases between them. Germline V gene sequence: CDR1 MGHRA, CDR2 YSYEKL. This CDR3 is built from 16 residues. The CDR3 loop is CASSPWEGNSNQPQHF. Written as DNA, the CDR3 is TGCGCCAGCAGCCCCTGGGAGGGAAACAGCAATCAGCCCCAGCATTTT.

The V gene is TRBV30, the J gene TRBJ1-5, with 8 nucleotides matching TRBD1. V lost 5 bases, J lost 4 bases, and 1 base stayed unmatched. Germline V gene lookup returns CDR1 GTSNPN and CDR2 SVGIG (reference sequence). CDR3 length: 12 residues. CDR3 sequence: CAWGQGNQPQHF. The CDR3 coding sequence is TGTGCCTGGGGACAGGGAAATCAGCCCCAGCATTTT. The entire variable domain, with the rest obtained from reference TRBV30 and TRBJ1-5, is as follows: SQTIHQWPATLVQPVGSPLSLECTVEGTSNPNLYWYRQAAGRGLQLLFYSVGIGQISSEVPQNLSASRPQDRQFILSSKKLLLSDSGFYLCAWGQGNQPQHFGDGTRLSIL.

This clone was observed a few times. The V call is TRBV6-5, the J call TRBJ2-2, with D uncertain. V was cut by 2 bases and J by 2 bases, with 0 bases left in between. CDR1 MNHEY and CDR2 SVGAGI come from the germline V gene. The CDR3 is 12 amino acids. Here the CDR3 DNA reads TGTGCCAGCAGTTACAACACCGGGGAGCTGTTTTTT. Encoded protein: CASSYNTGELFF.

V and J are TRBV11-3 and TRBJ1-1; D call uncertain. The CDR3 has 13 amino acids. Trimming cost V 4 bases and J 1 base, with 7 bases left between them. Germline lookup yields CDR1 SGHNT and CDR2 YENEEA. CDR3 coding DNA: TGTGCCAGCAGCTCCCATCAGAACACTGAAGCTTTCTTT. Its protein is CASSSHQNTEAFF.

V usage is TRBV5-6 and J usage is TRBJ2-6; D may match TRBD1 or TRBD2 (5 bases each). The V end was cut by 4 bases, the J end by 1 base, with 15 bases between. CDR3 length equals 17 residues. The V gene's germline CDR1 is SGHDT and CDR2 YYEEEE. CDR3 region: CASSLQAGGSGANVLTF. The CDR3 DNA reads TGTGCCAGCAGCCTCCAGGCTGGGGGTTCTGGGGCCAACGTCCTGACTTTC.